The next 4 T cell receptor beta chains were all read from a single sample in a study of radiation and T cells in renal cell carcinoma (dated by TCRdb to the early 2020s). What this sample's time point label stands for: blood 4 weeks post-SBRT, at nephrectomy. Read against the paper, the sample's treatment or condition label means: 15 Gy SBRT to primary tumor, nephrectomy 4 weeks later. Libraries were built with the immunoSEQ multiplex PCR assay. Not all clones reach the TCRdb copy of this immuneACCESS table, which keeps in-frame sequences only. Checked studies attribute under half of the gap to unresolved V genes and leave the rest unexplained. The sample contains roughly 58,000 clones, about three quarters of them found a single time. The ten largest clonotypes hold around 6.8% of the sample. This material consisted of blood, taken from a patient whose treatment included radiotherapy and nephrectomy. All receptors come from a man aged 55 to 69 with renal cell carcinoma.

Worth noting for this clone: One junction end disagrees with the germline gene, perhaps due to a read error. The chain couples TRBV5-6 to TRBJ1-1; D unclear. Germline CDR1 reads SGHDT; CDR2 reads YYEEEE. This CDR3 has 14 residues. CDR3 nucleotides: TGCGCCAGCAGCGTTCAGGAGCCTAACACTGAAGCTTTCTTT. It is translated as CASSVQEPNTEAFF.

The rearrangement links TRBV11-2 to TRBJ1-4, with a weak D call TRBD1 (5 bases). V gave up 2 bases and J gave up 3 bases, with 7 bases separating them. CDR1 and CDR2 from the germline V gene are SGHAT and FQNNGV. The CDR3 totals 14 residues. In DNA, the CDR3 is TGTGCCAGCAGCTTAAGGGGAGCTAATGAAAAACTGTTTTTT. Encoded protein: CASSLRGANEKLFF.

The chain couples TRBV6-1 to TRBJ1-5; 9 bases line up with TRBD1. Germline-derived CDR1 and CDR2 are MNHNS and SASEGT. With 1 base clipped from V and 2 bases from J, the junction kept 3 bases outside the gene matches. The CDR3 is 16 amino acids. Written as DNA, the CDR3 is TGTGCCAGCAGTGAAGGGTGGACAGGGGGCAATCAGCCCCAGCATTTT. Its translation is CASSEGWTGGNQPQHF.

The chain recombines TRBV30 with TRBJ1-5; no firm D call. Germline values: CDR1 GTSNPN, CDR2 SVGIG (reference sequence). The CDR3 contains 13 residues. Trimming took 3 bases from V and 3 from J, leaving 9 bases between them. The CDR3 loop reads CAWRSSFNQPQHF. Here the CDR3 DNA reads TGTGCCTGGAGGTCTTCATTCAATCAGCCCCAGCATTTT.